The rows below give T cell receptor beta chains drawn from one sample of a study of T cells after yellow fever vaccination. TCRdb redid the calling of the 5' RACE reads with MiXCR, one entry per CDR3 protein. The profile shows a few hundred thousand distinct CDR3 sequences, about 6.6% of them singletons. The source material was PBMCs, sampled roughly 47 days after the first yellow fever vaccination. The receptors shown here come from a man in his late teens or twenties who received the YFV17D yellow fever vaccine. Each CDR3 is given with its conserved first and last residue. D genes are given only for firm matches. Part of the rows lack a size; the others show once, few, many or a class for expanded clones.

many TRBD1 TRBJ2-1 TRBV6-1 CASSAAGQGKDEQFF TGTGCCAGCAGCGCGGCGGGACAGGGGAAAGATGAGCAGTTCTTC
- - TRBJ1-1 TRBV7-9 CASSFGYGGTEAFF TGTGCCAGCAGCTTTGGATACGGTGGCACTGAAGCTTTCTTT
few - TRBJ2-3 TRBV6-1 CASSGRGRGPTDTQYF TGTGCCAGCAGTGGGAGGGGGCGGGGCCCCACAGATACGCAGTATTTT
- - TRBJ1-1 TRBV5-1 CASSPGGVLMNTEAFF TGCGCCAGCAGCCCGGGGGGGGTCTTAATGAACACTGAAGCTTTCTTT
many - TRBJ1-2 TRBV10-3 CAIRNREHGYGYTF TGTGCCATCAGAAACAGGGAGCACGGCTATGGCTACACCTTC
few TRBD1 TRBJ1-4 TRBV18 CASSPRTGGEEKLFF TGTGCCAGCTCACCGCGGACAGGGGGGGAGGAAAAACTGTTTTTT
many TRBD2 TRBJ2-3 TRBV6-1 CASKLAGGPADTQYF TGTGCCAGCAAGCTAGCGGGGGGGCCCGCAGATACGCAGTATTTT
- - TRBJ1-2 TRBV7-8 CASSSGPGGYTF TGTGCCAGCAGCTCGGGCCCCGGTGGCTACACCTTC
few TRBD1 TRBJ2-5 TRBV6-5 CASSYTGGFVVETQYF TGTGCCAGCAGTTATACAGGGGGCTTTGTTGTAGAGACCCAGTACTTC
- TRBD1 TRBJ2-2 TRBV5-5 CASSFTGGPGELFF TGTGCCAGCAGCTTTACAGGGGGCCCCGGGGAGCTGTTTTTT
many - TRBJ1-4 TRBV7-9 CASRSSNGEKLFF TGTGCCAGCAGGTCATCAAATGGTGAAAAACTGTTTTTT
- - TRBJ2-5 TRBV18 CASSPDRYQETQYF TGTGCCAGCTCACCGGACAGATACCAAGAGACCCAGTACTTC
many TRBD1 TRBJ2-5 TRBV15 CATSSDLRTGGIQETQYF TGTGCCACCAGCAGCGACTTGAGGACAGGGGGCATCCAAGAGACCCAGTACTTC
- TRBD1 TRBJ1-3 TRBV7-6 CASSLEPPGQATGNTIYF TGTGCCAGCAGCTTAGAGCCGCCCGGACAGGCTACTGGAAACACCATATATTTT
few TRBD1 TRBJ2-7 TRBV4-1 CASSQERTGALQQYF TGCGCCAGCAGCCAAGAGAGGACAGGCGCTTTGCAGCAGTACTTC
- TRBD2 TRBJ2-1 TRBV7-3 CASSPLNAGGPHNEQFF TGTGCCAGCAGCCCACTAAACGCGGGGGGGCCCCACAATGAGCAGTTCTTC
many - TRBJ2-2 TRBV5-4 CATKSGERNTGELFF TGTGCCACCAAGTCGGGGGAGCGCAACACCGGGGAGCTGTTTTTT
many TRBD1 TRBJ2-1 TRBV30 CAGYRGRGEQFF TGTGCTGGCTACAGGGGAAGGGGTGAGCAGTTCTTC
many TRBD1 TRBJ2-5 TRBV5-1 CASSLRDRGRQTQYF TGCGCCAGCAGCTTGAGGGACAGGGGGCGGCAGACCCAGTACTTC
many - TRBJ1-1 TRBV5-1 CASSPGGWTEAFF TGCGCCAGCAGCCCTGGAGGGTGGACTGAAGCTTTCTTT